This TCR beta chain derives from a study of post-analysis software for immune sequencing data. At the level of the study: In terms of disease course, relapsing-remitting, secondary progressive and progressive-relapsing multiple sclerosis were included. Findings of the study overall: F-measure co-clustering was strong for batch-matched samples. In multiple sclerosis, normalized Chao1 diversity was significantly below that of controls. Four or five TRBV segments were more frequent in patients than controls; TRBV5-6, TRBV5-1 and TRBV20-1 belonged to this group.

This clonotype was seen a few times. What it binds is unknown. The TCR beta cDNA libraries contained unique molecular identifiers. Around 500,000 cDNA molecules were obtained from approximately 0.91 to 9.4 million T cells. One entry per CDR3 protein, called by TCRdb with MiXCR from the PCR reads. The table lists approximately 570,000 distinct CDR3 sequences, about 44% of them singletons. Trimming cost V 3 bases and J 3 bases, with 11 bases left between them. This CDR3 is built from 14 residues. Germline CDR1 LNHNV, CDR2 YYDKDF (reference sequence). The chain carries TRBV15 and TRBJ1-2; D might be TRBD1 (5 bases). The TCR was taken from a girl between 10 and 17 years old with multiple sclerosis. The sequencing sample was made of blood. The CDR3 coding sequence is TGTGCCACCAGCAGCGCAGGAGGGGACTATGGCTACACCTTC. It yields the protein CATSSAGGDYGYTF.